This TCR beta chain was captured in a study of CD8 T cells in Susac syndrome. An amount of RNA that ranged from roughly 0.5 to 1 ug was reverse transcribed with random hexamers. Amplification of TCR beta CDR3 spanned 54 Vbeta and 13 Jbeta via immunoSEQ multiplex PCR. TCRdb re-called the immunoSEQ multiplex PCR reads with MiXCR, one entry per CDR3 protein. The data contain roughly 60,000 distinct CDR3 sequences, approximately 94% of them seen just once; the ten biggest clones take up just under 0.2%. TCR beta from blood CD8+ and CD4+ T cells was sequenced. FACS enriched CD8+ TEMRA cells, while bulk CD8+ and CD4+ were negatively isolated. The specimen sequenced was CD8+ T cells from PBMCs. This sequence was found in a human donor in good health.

This CDR3 reads CSVEVQDYEQYF. The CDR3 coding sequence is TGCAGCGTTGAGGTCCAGGATTACGAGCAGTACTTC. The chain joins TRBV29-1 to TRBJ2-7, with D unresolved. The germline V and J ends were trimmed by 3 bases and 4 bases, with 10 bases remaining between them. Germline CDR1 is SQVTM and CDR2 is ANQGSEA. This CDR3 is 12 amino acids long.